These 23 T cell receptor beta chains were all obtained from the same sample, sequenced in a study of T cell responses to AZD1222 COVID-19 vaccine. Profiled with immunoSEQ multiplex PCR; TCRdb holds only in-frame clones, not every one. The table includes 95,000 to 150,000 clones, around 93% detected once. Specimen: peripheral blood, collected on day 0 of AZD1222 vaccination. These receptors originate from an adult in good health.

This chain connects TRBV7-2 to TRBJ1-2; D is perhaps TRBD1 (5 bases). The germline V gene encodes CDR1 SGHTA and CDR2 FQGNSA. The ends were cut back, 5 bases at V and 5 bases at J, with 18 bases in the middle. The CDR3 is 15 amino acids. For the CDR3, the DNA is TGTGCCAGCAGCCCCCACCCGGGGGGGGTTTATGGCTACACCTTC. Translation: CASSPHPGGVYGYTF.

The V gene is TRBV6-2 or TRBV6-3, the J gene TRBJ2-7; TRBD1 matches 8 bases. The CDR3 covers 15 residues. Germline loops: CDR1 MNHEY, CDR2 SVGEGT. Trimming took 2 bases from V and 3 from J; bases not matched to a gene: 6. The CDR3 nucleotides read TGTGCCAGCAGTTACCCCGGACAGGGTATCTACGAGCAGTACTTC. Protein: CASSYPGQGIYEQYF.

CDR3 nucleotides: TGTGCCAGCAGCCCTGGGGTCTTACAGTTCTTC. Translation gives CASSPGVLQFF. The chain is built from TRBV3-1 (or the pseudogene TRBV3-2) and TRBJ2-1; D remains ambiguous. Trimming shortened V by 4 bases and J by 13 bases, and 11 bases separated the two germline ends. There are 11 residues in the CDR3. The germline CDR1 and CDR2 sequences are LGHDT and YNNKEL (reference sequence).

The rearrangement links TRBV28 to TRBJ1-1; no reliable D call. Germline V gene data show CDR1 as MDHEN and CDR2 as SYDVKM. Trimming stripped 0 bases from V and 4 bases from J, with 18 bases between. The CDR3 is 17 residues long. The CDR3 DNA reads TGTGCCAGCAGTTTATGGCAGCCAGGTCTCTTGGGCACTGAAGCTTTCTTT. Protein product: CASSLWQPGLLGTEAFF.

The chain uses TRBV4-1 and TRBJ1-5; D gene uncertain. This CDR3 has 17 amino acids. CDR1 and CDR2 (germline): MGHRA, YSYEKL. The V and J ends lost 2 bases and 3 bases respectively, with 17 bases between them. The DNA of the CDR3 is TGCGCCAGCAGCCAACTACTCAATGGACGGGACAATCAGCCCCAGCATTTT. As protein: CASSQLLNGRDNQPQHF.

The rearrangement links TRBV25-1 to TRBJ2-3; weak D call: TRBD2 (6 bases). CDR1 and CDR2 (germline): MGHDK, SYGVNS. V was cut by 2 bases and J by 9 bases, with 18 bases left in between. CDR3 length equals 15 residues. The CDR3 nucleotides read TGTGCCAGCAGTGAAGCGGGGAAAGAAAGTAGCACGCAGTATTTT. Translation: CASSEAGKESSTQYF.

V is TRBV5-6 and J is TRBJ2-7; D gene ambiguous. The germline V gene encodes CDR1 SGHDT and CDR2 YYEEEE. The CDR3 has 13 residues. V was pared by 0 bases and J by 6 bases, with 10 bases between. CDR3 sequence (DNA): TGTGCCAGCAGCTTGGGTCCAGGCGGCGAGCAGTACTTC. This codes for CASSLGPGGEQYF.

This rearrangement joins TRBV6-5 to TRBJ1-1; no definite D call. Germline V CDR1 and CDR2: MNHEY, SVGAGI. CDR3 length: 12 amino acids. Between the trimmed V and J ends, which lost 7 bases and 3 bases, there was a span of 9 bases. In DNA form, the CDR3 reads TGTGCCAGCACCCCTCGGGACACTGAAGCTTTCTTT. Translation gives CASTPRDTEAFF.

This sequence joins TRBV11-2 and TRBJ2-1; 8 nucleotides align to TRBD2. Germline-derived CDR1 and CDR2 are SGHAT and FQNNGV. With V trimmed by 5 bases and J by 0 bases, 6 bases remained unmatched. This CDR3 contains 16 residues. CDR3 amino acids: CASSPSAGGSYNEQFF. CDR3 bases: TGTGCCAGCAGCCCGAGCGCGGGAGGCTCCTACAATGAGCAGTTCTTC.

The chain couples TRBV3-1 (or the pseudogene TRBV3-2) to TRBJ2-3; the D is unclear. CDR3 length: 16 amino acids. Trimming removed 3 bases at V and 3 bases at J, with 16 bases between. Germline CDR1 is LGHDT and CDR2 is YNNKEL (reference sequence). The CDR3 coding sequence is TGTGCCAGCAGCCAGGAGCTCGATCTAGGGACAGATACGCAGTATTTT. The encoded protein is CASSQELDLGTDTQYF.

J is TRBJ2-6 and V is TRBV29-1, with 7 bases matching TRBD1. Losses at the gene ends were 4 bases for V and 2 bases for J; bases not matched to a gene: 11. From germline, CDR1 is SQVTM and CDR2 ANQGSEA. There are 17 residues in the CDR3. The CDR3 nucleotides are TGCAGCGTTGGGCTAGACAGGGATACTACTGGGGCCAACGTCCTGACTTTC. Encoded protein: CSVGLDRDTTGANVLTF.

The chain combines TRBV6-7 with TRBJ2-1, with a tentative D call TRBD1 (7 bases). TRBV6-7 is an ORF for which the function is uncertain. The length of the CDR3 is 16 residues. Trimming shortened V by 0 bases and J by 10 bases, and 19 bases separated the two germline ends. Here the CDR3 reads CASSYSCSGPRGEQFF. CDR3 sequence (DNA): TGTGCCAGCAGTTACTCGTGTAGCGGCCCCAGGGGGGAGCAGTTCTTC.

The chain carries TRBV19 and TRBJ1-2; D ambiguous. This CDR3 contains 15 residues. The V and J ends lost 6 bases and 4 bases respectively, with 18 bases between them. Germline V lookup: CDR1 LNHDA, CDR2 SQIVND (reference sequence). The CDR3 coding sequence is TGTGCCAGTAGCCTCCCCCCCCGATCCCGCTATGGCTACACCTTC. This sequence encodes CASSLPPRSRYGYTF.

This chain uses TRBV10-1 with TRBJ2-3; D not resolved. Germline CDR1 and CDR2: WNHNN and SYGVQD (reference sequence). There are 13 residues in the CDR3. The germline V and J ends were trimmed by 2 bases and 4 bases, with 7 bases remaining between them. The CDR3, as DNA: TGCGCCAGCAGTGAGGATGGGGCAGATACGCAGTATTTT. It yields the protein CASSEDGADTQYF.

The rearrangement joins TRBV2 to TRBJ2-1; D unclear. CDR1 is SNHLY, CDR2 FYNNEI, per germline. The CDR3 has 14 residues. V was clipped by 11 bases and J by 0 bases, with 14 bases between them. The CDR3 loop is CADRVAGSYNEQFF. The CDR3, as DNA: TGTGCCGACCGAGTGGCAGGCTCCTACAATGAGCAGTTCTTC.

The rearrangement uses TRBV2 and TRBJ2-3; D is uncertain. Germline V gene lookup returns CDR1 SNHLY and CDR2 FYNNEI. The ends were cut back, 3 bases at V and 6 bases at J, with 16 bases in the middle. The CDR3 sequence is 15 residues long. The CDR3 region is CASSERPTTPDTQYF. CDR3 nucleotides: TGTGCCAGCAGTGAGCGCCCGACCACCCCCGATACGCAGTATTTT.

This clone was seen only once. This chain links TRBV11-2 with TRBJ1-2, with 8 bases lining up with TRBD1. The CDR3 is 15 amino acids. The J segment lost 3 bases and the V segment lost 2 bases, leaving 5 bases of the junction unmatched. Germline CDR1 SGHAT, CDR2 FQNNGV. The CDR3 nucleotides read TGTGCCAGCAGCTTACAACGGGGACAGGACTATGGCTACACCTTC. Translation gives CASSLQRGQDYGYTF.

The CDR3 DNA reads TGTGCCAGCACCGCCGGGGGATCAATTAGCAATCAGCCCCAGCATTTT. Its translation: CASTAGGSISNQPQHF. V usage is TRBV28 and J usage is TRBJ1-5; the D gene is possibly TRBD1 (5 bases). The CDR3 totals 16 residues. V lost 7 bases, J lost 0 bases, and 16 bases lay in between. Germline loops: CDR1 MDHEN, CDR2 SYDVKM.

A remark on this clone: Sequence at one end of the junction differs from germline and may be a read error. The chain joins TRBV5-6 to TRBJ2-3; unclear D gene. CDR1 and CDR2 (germline): SGHDT, YYEEEE. The CDR3 is 12 amino acids. CDR3 nucleotides: TGTGCCAGCAGCTTGGCCAGCATGCTCCAGAATTTT. This codes for CASSLASMLQNF.

This clone was counted only a few times. Within the sample, other DNA sequences also encode this same CDR3. The rearrangement links TRBV5-4 to TRBJ2-3, with TRBD1 matching 8 bases. The CDR3 runs to 16 residues. The junction had 7 bases not matched to a gene; V was cut back by 4 bases and J by 0 bases. Germline V gives CDR1 SGHNT, CDR2 YYREEE (reference sequence). CDR3 bases: TGTGCCAGCAGCGGTGACAGGGGAACTAGCACAGATACGCAGTATTTT. It specifies CASSGDRGTSTDTQYF.

The V and J genes are TRBV15 and TRBJ1-2; D gene ambiguous. This CDR3 has 15 residues. The germline V gene encodes CDR1 LNHNV and CDR2 YYDKDF (reference sequence). Between the trimmed V and J ends, which lost 8 bases and 5 bases, there was a span of 21 bases. DNA of the CDR3: TGTGCCACCCTGGGCCAAAGGACGGGATTTTATGGCTACACCTTC. It encodes CATLGQRTGFYGYTF.

This clone was counted once. This chain joins TRBV28 and TRBJ1-4, with 7 bases fitting TRBD1. Trimming at V came to 5 bases and at J to 5 bases, leaving 5 bases not matched to a gene. Germline V CDR1 and CDR2: MDHEN, SYDVKM. The CDR3 length is 14 residues. The CDR3 loop reads CASSLGTENEKLFF. In DNA form, the CDR3 reads TGTGCCAGCAGTCTCGGGACAGAGAATGAAAAACTGTTTTTT.

The gene calls are TRBV7-9 and TRBJ1-4; 10 bases line up with TRBD1. From germline, CDR1 is SEHNR and CDR2 FQNEAQ (reference sequence). Trimming took 5 bases from V and 5 from J; bases not matched to a gene: 8. This CDR3 has 16 residues. The CDR3 DNA sequence: TGTGCCAGCAGCACCACCGGGACAGGGGCGAATGAAAAACTGTTTTTT. It is translated as CASSTTGTGANEKLFF.